These 6 T cell receptor beta chains originate from one sample sequenced in a study of T-cell memory formation after mild COVID-19. MiXCR, run by TCRdb on the 5' RACE reads, gives a single entry per CDR3 protein. The sample holds approximately 260,000 distinct CDR3 sequences; approximately 19% are singletons and the top ten take under 30%. Sequenced material: PBMCs or a T cell subset sorted from them (not recorded which). The receptors were gathered from a man aged 18 to 30 who had mild COVID-19 (a few samples of this study predate the infection). Cell type and time point are not known.

The chain has TRBV5-1 and TRBJ2-5; weak D call: TRBD2 (5 bases). V lost 0 bases, J lost 5 bases, and 14 bases lay in between. The CDR3 is 15 residues long. Germline V gene sequence: CDR1 SGHRS, CDR2 YFSETQ. In nucleotides, the CDR3 is TGCGCCAGCAGCTTGGGAGACTACACCCAGGAGACCCAGTACTTC. Translated: CASSLGDYTQETQYF.

This clonotype showed up just a few times. V usage is TRBV7-2 and J usage is TRBJ2-3, with 11 bases lining up with TRBD2. CDR3 length equals 15 residues. J lost 7 bases, V lost 0 bases, and 3 bases had no gene match. CDR1 and CDR2 (germline): SGHTA, FQGNSA. CDR3 DNA: TGTGCCAGCAGCTTAGCGCTAGCGGGGGGTTATACGCAGTATTTT. This sequence encodes CASSLALAGGYTQYF. The full variable domain, in which reference TRBV7-2 and TRBJ2-3 provide the parts outside the CDR3, is GAGVSQSPSNKVTEKGKDVELRCDPISGHTALYWYRQSLGQGLEFLIYFQGNSAPDKSGLPSDRFSAERTGGSVSTLTIQRTQQEDSAVYLCASSLALAGGYTQYFGPGTRLTVL.

This clonotype was seen a handful of times. The V call is TRBV20-1, the J call TRBJ2-1; 7 nucleotides agree with TRBD2. Germline V gene sequence: CDR1 DFQATT, CDR2 SNEGSKA (reference sequence). The CDR3 sequence is 12 residues long. Trimming removed 7 bases from V and 7 bases from J; junction bases left unmatched: 7. The CDR3 DNA is TGCAGTGTGCTGGGAGGGGCTAATGAGCAGTTCTTC. Amino acid sequence: CSVLGGANEQFF.

This clonotype was seen a handful of times. The rearrangement links TRBV12-3 or TRBV12-4 to TRBJ2-7; D gene ambiguous. V lost 6 bases, J lost 4 bases, and 10 bases lay in between. The length of the CDR3 is 12 residues. CDR3 loop: CASSLTLYEQYF. The CDR3 coding sequence is TGTGCCAGCAGCCTAACCCTTTACGAGCAGTACTTC.

In its sample, this clonotype was seen a few times. This rearrangement joins TRBV4-1 to TRBJ1-1; a possible D gene is TRBD1 (5 bases). V lost 0 bases to trimming and J lost 5 bases, with 13 bases between them. The CDR3 is 15 amino acids. CDR1 is MGHRA and CDR2 is YSYEKL in the germline V gene. The CDR3 DNA is TGCGCCAGCAGCCAAGATCTCCCCGGGGGAACTGAAGCTTTCTTT. Translating gives CASSQDLPGGTEAFF.

This clonotype was detected a few times. The chain uses TRBV20-1 and TRBJ1-4; D unclear. Germline CDR1 and CDR2: DFQATT and SNEGSKA (reference sequence). The CDR3 sequence is 13 residues long. The V end was cut by 6 bases, the J end by 5 bases, with 13 bases between. The DNA of the CDR3 is TGCAGTGCCAACCGTCGGGGAAATGAAAAACTGTTTTTT. This translates into CSANRRGNEKLFF.